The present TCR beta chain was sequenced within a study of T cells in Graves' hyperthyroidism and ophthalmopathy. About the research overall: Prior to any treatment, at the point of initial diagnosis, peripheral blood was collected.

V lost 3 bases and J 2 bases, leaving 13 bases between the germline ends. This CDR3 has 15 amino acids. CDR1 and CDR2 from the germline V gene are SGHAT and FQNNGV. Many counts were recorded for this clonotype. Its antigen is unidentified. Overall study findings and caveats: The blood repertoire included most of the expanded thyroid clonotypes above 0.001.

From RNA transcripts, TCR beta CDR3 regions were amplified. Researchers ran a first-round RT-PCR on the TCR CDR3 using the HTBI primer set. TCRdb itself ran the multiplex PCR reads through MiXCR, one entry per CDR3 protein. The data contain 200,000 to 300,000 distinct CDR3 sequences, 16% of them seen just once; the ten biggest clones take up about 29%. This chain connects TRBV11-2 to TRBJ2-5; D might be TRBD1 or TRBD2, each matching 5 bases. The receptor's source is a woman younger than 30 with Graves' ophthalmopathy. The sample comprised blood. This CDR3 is CASSFRGQRQETQYF. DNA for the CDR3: TGTGCCAGCAGCTTTCGGGGCCAGAGGCAAGAGACCCAGTACTTC.